This passage covers 22 T cell receptor beta chains from one sample sequenced in a study of T cell responses to AZD1222 COVID-19 vaccine. Here immunoSEQ multiplex PCR was the method, and the copy in TCRdb shows in-frame clones only, minus some. Of approximately 140,000 clones in the sample, around 94% are singletons; the top ten hold 1.3%. The specimen comprised peripheral blood, sampled on day 0 of AZD1222 vaccination. The receptors stem from an adult in good health.

The gene calls are TRBV7-2 and TRBJ2-1; 8 positions agree with TRBD2. CDR3 length equals 17 residues. V gave up 1 base and J gave up 3 bases; unmatched junction bases: 8. The V gene's germline CDR1 is SGHTA and CDR2 FQGNSA. The CDR3, as DNA: TGTGCCAGCAGCTTAGAATCGGGCGGGGGGTACTACAATGAGCAGTTCTTC. It encodes CASSLESGGGYYNEQFF.

The CDR3 reads CASRRGARNKGQPQHF. CDR3 DNA: TGTGCCAGCAGGAGGGGCGCTAGAAATAAGGGTCAGCCCCAGCATTTT. The chain carries TRBV2 and TRBJ1-5; D might be TRBD1 (5 bases). In germline, CDR1 is SNHLY, CDR2 FYNNEI. The germline V and J ends were trimmed by 6 bases and 6 bases, with 21 bases remaining between them. CDR3 length: 16 amino acids.

The chain recombines TRBV7-9 with TRBJ1-5; no firm D call. The CDR3 loop spans 13 amino acids. Germline V gives CDR1 SEHNR, CDR2 FQNEAQ (reference sequence). Deletions cut 1 base from V and 6 bases from J, with 7 bases between. The CDR3 is CASSLEASQPQHF. The CDR3 DNA sequence: TGTGCCAGCAGCTTAGAAGCGAGTCAGCCCCAGCATTTT.

The chain couples TRBV9 to TRBJ2-3, with D unresolved. The V end was cut by 0 bases, the J end by 0 bases, with 11 bases between. Germline V gene lookup returns CDR1 SGDLS and CDR2 YYNGEE. The CDR3 length is 16 residues. The CDR3 loop is CASSVAGGGSTDTQYF. The DNA for the CDR3 is TGTGCCAGCAGCGTAGCGGGCGGCGGTAGCACAGATACGCAGTATTTT.

As for this clone: Distinct nucleotide sequences in the sample also encode this CDR3. Written as DNA, the CDR3 is TGTGCCAGCAGCTTAGCCGGGACAGCTAACTATGGCTACACCTTC. Protein sequence: CASSLAGTANYGYTF. The chain recombines TRBV5-6 with TRBJ1-2, with 7 bases that match TRBD1. The J segment lost 0 bases and the V segment lost 2 bases, leaving 4 bases of the junction unmatched. Germline V gene data show CDR1 as SGHDT and CDR2 as YYEEEE. The CDR3 sequence is 15 residues long.

The chain joins TRBV28 to TRBJ1-4; a weak D match, TRBD1 (5 bases). V dropped 5 bases and J dropped 7 bases, with 17 bases sitting between them. CDR1 MDHEN and CDR2 SYDVKM come from the germline V gene. The CDR3 loop spans 15 amino acids. Here the CDR3 DNA reads TGTGCCAGCAGTGCAGACAGTCAACGACGTGAAAAACTGTTTTTT. This encodes CASSADSQRREKLFF.

The chain recombines TRBV2 with TRBJ2-1, with 10 bases aligning to TRBD2. Germline V CDR1 and CDR2: SNHLY, FYNNEI. V shed 2 bases, J shed 9 bases, and the junction held 7 bases outside the gene matches. The CDR3 spans 15 residues. The CDR3 region has the DNA TGTGCCAGCAGTGAAACCAGCGGGGGGGCCCTTGAGCAGTTCTTC. The encoded protein is CASSETSGGALEQFF.

The chain employs TRBV30 and TRBJ2-7, with TRBD2 identical over 7 bases. V shed 8 bases and J 4 bases; nucleotides not matched to a gene: 17. Germline V gives CDR1 GTSNPN, CDR2 SVGIG (reference sequence). CDR3 length: 15 residues. The CDR3 loop is CAGIIPGGGLYEQYV. CDR3 sequence (DNA): TGTGCCGGCATAATACCTGGGGGGGGATTATACGAGCAGTACGTC.

V gene TRBV9 combines with J gene TRBJ1-2, with a possible D match to TRBD1 (5 bases). Trimming left V 4 bases short and J 5 bases short, with 21 bases between. This CDR3 spans 16 amino acids. Germline CDR1 reads SGDLS; CDR2 reads YYNGEE. The CDR3 is CASSPPVEGGGYGYTF. The CDR3 DNA sequence: TGTGCCAGCAGCCCCCCTGTGGAGGGCGGGGGATATGGCTACACCTTC.

The genes are TRBV4-1 and TRBJ1-2; D not resolved. V shed 3 bases and J shed 0 bases, with 14 bases lying between them. Germline V gene sequence: CDR1 MGHRA, CDR2 YSYEKL. The CDR3 is made up of 16 amino acids. The CDR3 nucleotides are TGCGCCAGCAGCCAGGAATCGGCCATGGCTAACTATGGCTACACCTTC. The encoded protein is CASSQESAMANYGYTF.

The chain combines TRBV7-7 with TRBJ2-2; D unresolved. The CDR3 is 13 amino acids. Germline lookup yields CDR1 SSHAT and CDR2 FNYEAQ (reference sequence). With 2 bases removed from V and 4 bases from J, the gap between germline ends came to 5 bases. Here the CDR3 DNA reads TGTGCCAGCAGCTTAAGCTCCACCGGGGAGCTGTTTTTT. Translation: CASSLSSTGELFF.

CDR3 DNA sequence: TGTGCCAGCAGTGACAGATCGGGCTCCTATAATTCACCCCTCCACTTT. This gives the protein CASSDRSGSYNSPLHF. This sequence joins TRBV2 and TRBJ1-6; the D is unclear. This CDR3 is 16 amino acids long. Germline CDR1 is SNHLY and CDR2 is FYNNEI. Trimming stripped 3 bases from V and 0 bases from J, with 9 bases between.

This chain joins TRBV19 and TRBJ1-6; 8 bases match TRBD1. CDR1 and CDR2 (germline): LNHDA, SQIVND (reference sequence). Trimming cost V 3 bases and J 6 bases; bases outside gene matches: 7. The CDR3 has 16 amino acids. The CDR3 nucleotides are TGTGCCAGTAGTATGATTTACGGGACAGGTAATTCACCCCTCCACTTT. Its protein product is CASSMIYGTGNSPLHF.

V is TRBV7-9 and J is TRBJ2-1; D is unresolved. This CDR3 contains 17 residues. V was cut by 2 bases and J by 0 bases, with 14 bases left in between. Germline V gives CDR1 SEHNR, CDR2 FQNEAQ (reference sequence). The CDR3 sequence is CASSLTSEPSSYNEQFF. The CDR3 DNA is TGTGCCAGCAGCTTAACCTCCGAGCCGAGCTCCTACAATGAGCAGTTCTTC.

The chain carries TRBV11-2 and TRBJ1-1; perhaps TRBD1 as D (5 bases). Trimming pared 5 bases from V and 6 bases from J, leaving 10 bases between. There are 12 residues in the CDR3. Germline V CDR1 and CDR2: SGHAT, FQNNGV. The CDR3 DNA is TGTGCCAGCAGCCCCTGGGGCCCTGAAGCTTTCTTT. The encoded protein is CASSPWGPEAFF.

The chain couples TRBV3-1 (or the pseudogene TRBV3-2) to TRBJ2-1, with 10 bases aligning to TRBD2. Germline CDR1 and CDR2: LGHDT and YNNKEL (reference sequence). After removal of 0 bases from V and 5 bases from J, the junction contained 7 bases not matched to a gene. The CDR3 consists of 17 residues. In DNA form, the CDR3 reads TGTGCCAGCAGCCAAGATGAGCGGGAGGGCCAAGACAATGAGCAGTTCTTC. Translation gives CASSQDEREGQDNEQFF.

J is TRBJ2-1 and V is TRBV7-8, with a weak D call TRBD2 (5 bases). CDR1 SGHVS and CDR2 FQNEAQ come from the germline V gene. Trimming left V 5 bases short and J 4 bases short, with 15 bases between. This CDR3 contains 15 residues. The CDR3 protein is CASSPSRGSYNEQFF. CDR3 DNA: TGTGCCAGCAGCCCTTCCCGGGGAAGTTACAATGAGCAGTTCTTC.

The rearrangement joins TRBV4-1 to TRBJ2-7, with a tentative D call TRBD2 (6 bases). CDR1 and CDR2 (germline): MGHRA, YSYEKL. Trimming left V 1 base short and J 5 bases short, with 15 bases between. CDR3 size: 15 residues. As DNA, the CDR3 is TGCGCCAGCAGCCAAGTATTCCCAGCGGGCCACGAGCAGTACGTC. It is translated as CASSQVFPAGHEQYV.

The V and J genes are TRBV7-8 and TRBJ1-3; possible D gene TRBD1, 5 bases. Deletions cut 4 bases from V and 8 bases from J, with 18 bases between. From germline, CDR1 is SGHVS and CDR2 FQNEAQ. This CDR3 contains 15 residues. For the CDR3, the DNA is TGTGCCAGCAGCTCCGTTTTTTGGGGACGGGACACCATATATTTT. Translating gives CASSSVFWGRDTIYF.

This clone has only one observation. The rearrangement joins TRBV4-1 to TRBJ2-3; TRBD1 might be the D (7 bases). V lost 6 bases to trimming and J lost 2 bases, with 18 bases between them. The CDR3 loop spans 16 amino acids. Germline V gene sequence: CDR1 MGHRA, CDR2 YSYEKL. The CDR3: CASRAAGQRYTDTQYF. Written as DNA, the CDR3 is TGCGCCAGCAGGGCCGCGGGACAGAGGTACACAGATACGCAGTATTTT.

The chain couples TRBV20-1 to TRBJ2-1; D unclear. Germline assignment: CDR1 DFQATT and CDR2 SNEGSKA (reference sequence). CDR3 size: 10 residues. V shed 6 bases and J shed 4 bases, with 4 bases lying between them. CDR3 sequence reads: CSAVYNEQFF. CDR3 nucleotides: TGCAGTGCCGTATACAATGAGCAGTTCTTC.

This chain joins TRBV18 and TRBJ1-5; D is ambiguous. V was cut by 2 bases and J by 6 bases, with 8 bases left in between. Germline CDR1 KGHSH, CDR2 LQKENI. This CDR3 region has 13 residues. The CDR3 sequence is CASSPGLSQPQHF. The CDR3 nucleotides read TGTGCCAGCTCACCAGGGCTGAGTCAGCCCCAGCATTTT.